The rows below give T cell receptor beta chains drawn from one sample of a study of technical replicates of blood from a few donors. The table came from immunoSEQ multiplex PCR; TCRdb's copy has only in-frame clones and leaves some out. The table includes 79,000 or so clones, 85% to 95% detected once. The sample comprised T cells isolated from PBMCs. The origin of the receptors is a human donor in good health. Each CDR3 is given with its conserved first and last residue. The D gene is left open where the match is weak. Rows give clone size only sometimes, using once, few, many, or a class for an expanded clone.

D,size,V,J,DNA,CDR3
-,-,TRBV7-3,TRBJ2-2,TGTGCCAGCAGCTCTGCAAGTGCGGGCACCGGGGAGCTGTTTTTT,CASSSASAGTGELFF
TRBD1,-,TRBV5-1,TRBJ1-2,TGCGCCAGCAGCTCCGGGACAGGGGGCCGATATGGCTACACCTTC,CASSSGTGGRYGYTF
-,-,TRBV10-3,TRBJ1-2,TGTGCCATCAGTGATGGCTCATATGGCTACACCTTC,CAISDGSYGYTF
-,-,TRBV7-2,TRBJ2-1,TGTGCCAGCAGCTTAGTACTAGCTAACCATGAGCAGTTCTTC,CASSLVLANHEQFF
TRBD2,-,TRBV15,TRBJ2-2,TGTGCCACCAGCTTAAATCTAGCGGGACTTTACACCGGGGAGCTGTTTTTT,CATSLNLAGLYTGELFF
TRBD1,-,TRBV10-3,TRBJ1-2,TGTGCCATCAGTGCCGAGGGGGCCAGTGGCTACACCTTC,CAISAEGASGYTF
TRBD2,-,TRBV28,TRBJ2-7,TGTGCCAGCAGTACTCGACTAGCGGGAGGGTTCGAGCAGTACTTC,CASSTRLAGGFEQYF
-,-,TRBV6-1,TRBJ1-3,TGTGCCAGCAGTGAGGGGAGCAACTCTGGAAACACCATATATTTT,CASSEGSNSGNTIYF
-,-,TRBV19,TRBJ1-1,TGTGCCAGTAGTATAGATAACGGGGGGTCGAACACTGAAGCTTTCTTT,CASSIDNGGSNTEAFF
TRBD1,-,TRBV4-3,TRBJ2-7,TGCGCCAGCAGCCAAGCCGGGACAGAGATCTACGAGCAGTACTTC,CASSQAGTEIYEQYF
-,-,TRBV9,TRBJ2-1,TGTGCCAGCAGCGTGATAGCCTTGGACAATGAGCAGTTCTTC,CASSVIALDNEQFF
TRBD1,-,TRBV5-4,TRBJ1-2,TGTGCCAGCAGCCCGGGACAGCGGACCAGAGCTAACTATGGCTACACCTTC,CASSPGQRTRANYGYTF
-,-,TRBV5-1,TRBJ2-7,TGCGCCAGCAGCTTGAAACAAGGGGGCTACGAGCAGTACTTC,CASSLKQGGYEQYF
-,-,TRBV7-9,TRBJ1-5,TGTGCCAGCAGACGGGGGTCCAATCAGCCCCAGCATTTT,CASRRGSNQPQHF
-,-,TRBV5-4,TRBJ2-7,TGTGCCAGCAGCCTCTGGCTCTCCTACGAGCAGTACTTC,CASSLWLSYEQYF
-,-,TRBV27,TRBJ2-3,TGTGCCAGCTCGACGTGGGGAGGCACCGATACGCAGTATTTT,CASSTWGGTDTQYF
TRBD1,once,TRBV5-5,TRBJ1-1,TGTGCCAGCAGCTTTACGGGACAGTCAACTGAAGCTTTCTTT,CASSFTGQSTEAFF
TRBD1,-,TRBV5-8,TRBJ2-7,TGTGCCAGCAGCTTTACAGGGGAGAGGTACGAGCAGTACTTC,CASSFTGERYEQYF
-,-,TRBV2,TRBJ1-1,TGTGCCAGCAGTGGTAGGACAGCGCGCTTGAACACTGAAGCTTTCTTT,CASSGRTARLNTEAFF
-,-,TRBV11-2,TRBJ1-1,TGTGCCAGCAGCTGGTCAGGATTGAACACTGAAGCTTTCTTT,CASSWSGLNTEAFF
-,-,TRBV5-1,TRBJ2-1,TGCGCCAGCAGGGTGACAGGCGATGAGCAGTTCTTC,CASRVTGDEQFF
TRBD1,-,TRBV23-1,TRBJ2-2,TGCGCCAGCAGTCAATCTCACAATAGGACAGGGAGCACCGGGGAGCTGTTTTTT,CASSQSHNRTGSTGELFF
TRBD1,-,TRBV6-7,TRBJ1-1,TGTGCCAGCAGTTACCAGGGGGCGCCGGACACTGAAGCTTTCTTT,CASSYQGAPDTEAFF
TRBD2,-,TRBV7-2,TRBJ2-2,TGTGCCAGCAGCTTACAACTAGCGGGAAAATATCGGGCCGGGGAGCTGTTTTTT,CASSLQLAGKYRAGELFF
-,-,TRBV5-1,TRBJ1-2,TGCGCCAGCAGCCCTGGGGAGAGCGTATACTATGGCTACACCTTC,CASSPGESVYYGYTF
-,-,TRBV6-1,TRBJ1-4,TGTGCCGGCCGCGAACAGGGTTTTGAAAAACTGTTTTTT,CAGREQGFEKLFF
TRBD2,-,TRBV5-1,TRBJ2-2,TGCGCCAGCAGCCTGACTAGCCCCGGGGAGCTGTTTTTT,CASSLTSPGELFF
-,-,TRBV5-6,TRBJ1-3,TGTGCCAGCAGCTTGGCTTCTTCTGGAAACACCATATATTTT,CASSLASSGNTIYF
TRBD1,once,TRBV29-1,TRBJ2-7,TGCAGCGTCGGAGACGCTCAGGGGGCCTTAGGGGAGCAGTACTTC,CSVGDAQGALGEQYF
-,-,TRBV25-1,TRBJ1-1,TGTGCCAGCAGTGAATCAAGGGGTTTCCACACTGAAGCTTTCTTT,CASSESRGFHTEAFF
-,-,TRBV9,TRBJ2-7,TGTGCCAGCAGCCGCTTTCTAGCGTTGAGCTCCTACGAGCAGTACTTC,CASSRFLALSSYEQYF